A selection of T cell receptor beta chains follows, all from one sample in a study of cytomegalovirus exposure and HLA in healthy donors. Sequencing used immunoSEQ multiplex PCR; TCRdb keeps in-frame clones, though not all of them. This listing includes tens of thousands of clones. Sequenced material: PBMCs. The receptors originated from a man between 40 and 49 years old in good health and CMV-seropositive. Both conserved end residues are part of each CDR3. Each record gives: CDR3 length, V gene, J gene, D gene, CDR3 protein, CDR3 DNA. A D gene is named only where the DNA matches it firmly.

>15|TRBV7-9|TRBJ2-1|.
CASSLGRQVQGVQFF
TGTGCCAGCAGCTTAGGGAGACAGGTTCAAGGGGTGCAGTTCTTC
>15|TRBV7-2|TRBJ1-6|TRBD1
CASSFFGTGDSPLHF
TGTGCCAGCAGCTTCTTCGGGACAGGGGATTCACCCCTCCACTTT
>12|TRBV29-1|TRBJ2-7|.
CSVDEQGYEQYF
TGCAGCGTTGATGAACAGGGTTACGAGCAGTACTTC
>15|TRBV7-2|TRBJ2-1|TRBD2
CASSLEGLAGLKQFF
TGTGCCAGCAGCTTAGAGGGACTAGCGGGACTTAAGCAGTTCTTC
>12|TRBV7-9|TRBJ1-2|.
CASSPGSYGYTF
TGTGCCAGCAGCCCCGGGAGCTATGGCTACACCTTC
>12|TRBV18|TRBJ2-1|.
CASSFGQTEQFF
TGTGCCAGCTCATTCGGACAGACTGAGCAGTTCTTC
>14|TRBV9|TRBJ2-7|TRBD2
CASSVAGGLREQYF
TGTGCCAGCAGCGTAGCGGGGGGGCTCCGGGAGCAGTACTTC
>17|TRBV5-1|TRBJ1-2|.
CASSLGEWTARSRGYTF
TGCGCCAGCAGCTTGGGGGAATGGACAGCGCGCTCGCGGGGCTACACCTTC
>14|TRBV6-5|TRBJ2-5|.
CASSYARSQETQYF
TGTGCCAGCAGTTATGCGAGGAGCCAAGAGACCCAGTACTTC
>13|TRBV19|TRBJ2-7|.
CASRPDRGYEQYF
TGTGCCAGTAGACCTGACCGGGGCTACGAGCAGTACTTC
>18|TRBV10-3|TRBJ1-5|TRBD1
CATHGAGGHLDSNQPQHF
TGTGCCACCCACGGGGCAGGGGGCCATTTAGATAGCAATCAGCCCCAGCATTTT
>13|TRBV28|TRBJ1-4|TRBD1
CASKTGVDEKLFF
TGTGCCAGTAAGACAGGGGTAGATGAAAAACTGTTTTTT
>13|TRBV6-5|TRBJ1-2|.
CASSVTAQGGYTF
TGTGCCAGCAGTGTTACAGCACAGGGTGGCTACACCTTC
>18|TRBV27|TRBJ1-5|TRBD1
CASSSSGQGDRGNQPQHF
TGTGCCAGCAGTTCTAGCGGACAGGGGGATAGGGGCAATCAGCCCCAGCATTTT
>16|TRBV5-1|TRBJ1-5|TRBD1
CASSRGGSSVGEPQHF
TGCGCCAGCAGCAGAGGGGGCAGCTCAGTAGGGGAGCCCCAGCATTTT
>16|TRBV6-1|TRBJ2-1|TRBD2
CASSEYLAGAYNEQFF
TGTGCCAGCAGTGAATACCTAGCGGGAGCCTACAATGAGCAGTTCTTC
>14|TRBV7-6|TRBJ2-5|.
CASSLATGEETQYF
TGTGCCAGCAGCTTAGCGACAGGCGAAGAGACCCAGTACTTC
>19|TRBV9|TRBJ2-2|TRBD2
CASSVRTSGRLANTGELFF
TGTGCCAGCAGCGTTCGGACTAGCGGGAGGTTAGCGAACACCGGGGAGCTGTTTTTT
>15|TRBV11-3|TRBJ2-1|.
CASSLELGSYNEQFF
TGTGCCAGCAGCTTGGAGCTAGGCTCCTACAATGAGCAGTTCTTC
>14|TRBV2|TRBJ2-1|TRBD2
CASSPRTSDNEQFF
TGTGCCAGCAGTCCCCGGACTAGTGATAATGAGCAGTTCTTC
>15|TRBV21-1|TRBJ2-7|.
CASSKGRQSDYEQYF
TGTGCCAGCAGCAAAGGGCGACAGAGCGACTACGAGCAGTACTTC
>15|TRBV2|TRBJ2-7|TRBD2
CASGPPSGSIYEQYF
TGTGCCAGCGGGCCCCCTAGCGGGAGTATCTACGAGCAGTACTTC
>12|TRBV7-9|TRBJ1-3|.
CASSRQGNTIYF
TGTGCCAGCAGCCGACAGGGAAACACCATATATTTT
>13|TRBV6-5|TRBJ2-7|TRBD1
CASSPLTGGEQYF
TGTGCCAGCAGCCCACTTACAGGGGGAGAGCAGTACTTC
>17|TRBV2|TRBJ1-1|.
CASSEAFGPRANTEAFF
TGTGCCAGCAGTGAAGCGTTCGGCCCGAGGGCGAACACTGAAGCTTTCTTT
>13|TRBV28|TRBJ1-2|TRBD1
CASSSQGAVGYTF
TGTGCCAGCAGTTCACAGGGGGCGGTTGGCTACACCTTC
>13|TRBV27|TRBJ1-4|.
CASSFIGEEKLFF
TGTGCCAGCAGTTTCATAGGGGAAGAAAAACTGTTTTTT
>17|TRBV2|TRBJ2-7|.
CASSAHTFPQDINEQYF
TGTGCCAGCAGTGCCCATACATTTCCACAGGATATCAACGAGCAGTACTTC
>14|TRBV10-3|TRBJ2-7|TRBD2
CAIRPGLAGNEQYF
TGTGCCATCAGACCTGGACTAGCGGGAAACGAGCAGTACTTC
>14|TRBV6-1|TRBJ1-1|TRBD1
CASSAGQGGNEAFF
TGTGCCAGCAGTGCTGGACAGGGGGGAAATGAAGCTTTCTTT
>16|TRBV6-1|TRBJ2-7|TRBD2
CASSEARGEAGYEQYF
TGTGCCAGCAGTGAAGCGCGGGGGGAGGCAGGCTACGAGCAGTACTTC
>14|TRBV2|TRBJ2-2|.
CATPRDTSGGELFF
TGTGCCACGCCCCGGGACACCTCTGGCGGGGAGCTGTTTTTT
>14|TRBV13|TRBJ2-7|TRBD2
CASSGGLAGGEQYF
TGTGCCAGCAGCGGGGGACTAGCGGGAGGCGAGCAGTACTTC
>15|TRBV9|TRBJ1-1|.
CASSLTSTANTEAFF
TGTGCCAGCAGCCTAACTTCGACAGCGAACACTGAAGCTTTCTTT
>16|TRBV7-3|TRBJ1-1|TRBD1
CASSLTGQGMNTEAFF
TGTGCCAGCAGCTTAACGGGACAGGGGATGAACACTGAAGCTTTCTTT
>15|TRBV28|TRBJ2-3|TRBD1
CASSLPGQGGDTQYF
TGTGCCAGCAGTTTACCCGGACAGGGTGGGGATACGCAGTATTTT
>14|TRBV30|TRBJ1-3|TRBD1
CAWSATGGGYTIYF
TGTGCCTGGAGCGCTACAGGGGGCGGTTACACCATATATTTT
>16|TRBV7-9|TRBJ1-5|.
CASSLQAYRFHQPQHF
TGTGCCAGCAGCTTACAAGCGTATAGGTTCCATCAGCCCCAGCATTTT
>17|TRBV4-3|TRBJ2-1|TRBD2
CASSQDGLAGSYNEQFF
TGCGCCAGCAGCCAAGATGGGCTAGCGGGCTCCTACAATGAGCAGTTCTTC
>11|TRBV18|TRBJ2-5|.
CASSLQETQYF
TGTGCCAGCTCACTACAAGAGACCCAGTACTTC
>15|TRBV5-1|TRBJ2-7|.
CASSPQAGHPYEQYF
TGCGCCAGCAGCCCCCAGGCGGGGCACCCCTACGAGCAGTACTTC
>13|TRBV6-4|TRBJ1-4|.
CASSPGVNEKLFF
TGTGCCAGCAGTCCCGGAGTTAATGAAAAACTGTTTTTT
>13|TRBV19|TRBJ2-7|.
CASRSGASYEQYF
TGTGCCAGTAGGTCGGGAGCCTCTTACGAGCAGTACTTC
>14|TRBV9|TRBJ2-7|TRBD2
CASSFRLAGDEQYF
TGTGCCAGCAGCTTCCGACTAGCGGGGGACGAGCAGTACTTC
>14|TRBV30|TRBJ2-7|.
CAWNTRDNSYEQYF
TGTGCCTGGAATACCCGGGACAACTCCTACGAGCAGTACTTC
>19|TRBV7-3|TRBJ2-3|TRBD2
CASSLIPTSGRALTDTQYF
TGTGCCAGCAGCTTAATCCCCACTAGCGGGAGGGCCCTCACAGATACGCAGTATTTT
>11|TRBV6-5|TRBJ2-1|.
CATSLVSQQFF
TGTGCCACTTCTCTAGTGTCCCAGCAGTTCTTC
>15|TRBV19|TRBJ1-4|.
CASSISAATNEKLFF
TGTGCCAGTAGTATATCGGCAGCGACTAATGAAAAACTGTTTTTT
>15|TRBV21-1|TRBJ2-1|.
CASGPRGNAYNEQFF
TGTGCCAGCGGACCAAGGGGGAACGCTTACAATGAGCAGTTCTTC
>16|TRBV19|TRBJ1-2|TRBD1
CASSIEGDRLFYGYTF
TGTGCCAGTAGTATAGAGGGGGACAGGTTATTCTATGGCTACACCTTC